This is a list of T cell receptor beta chains from one sample in a study of T cell responses to AZD1222 COVID-19 vaccine. Sequenced by immunoSEQ multiplex PCR; TCRdb stores in-frame clones only, minus some. Of fewer than 50,000 clones listed, roughly 80% are singletons. The sequences come from peripheral blood, collected on day 0 of AZD1222 vaccination. Every receptor here comes from an adult in good health. Each CDR3 is given with its conserved first and last residue. A D gene is named only where the DNA matches it firmly. The size entry is marked missing in some rows and otherwise reads once, few, many or a size class.

j_call | clone_size | d_call | v_call | cdr3_aa | cdr3_nt
TRBJ1-2 | - | - | TRBV13 | CASGGGAGEASGYTF | TGTGCCAGCGGGGGTGGGGCAGGGGAGGCTTCTGGCTACACCTTC
TRBJ1-1 | - | - | TRBV19 | CASSIGPNTEAFF | TGTGCCAGTAGTATAGGACCAAACACTGAAGCTTTCTTT
TRBJ2-1 | - | - | TRBV7-2 | CASSLVAEEKQFF | TGTGCCAGCAGCTTAGTAGCAGAAGAAAAGCAGTTCTTC
TRBJ2-7 | - | - | TRBV6-6 | CASSHTGREDEQYF | TGTGCCAGCAGCCATACAGGGAGAGAGGACGAGCAGTACTTC
TRBJ2-7 | - | TRBD2 | TRBV6-5 | CASSYPGLAGYEQYF | TGTGCCAGCAGTTACCCGGGACTAGCGGGGTACGAGCAGTACTTC
TRBJ2-1 | - | - | TRBV21-1 | CASTRKRGHYNEQFF | TGTGCCAGCACACGAAAGCGGGGGCACTACAATGAGCAGTTCTTC
TRBJ2-7 | - | - | TRBV3-1/TRBV3-2 | CASSRDIWTYEQYF | TGTGCCAGCAGTCGGGACATATGGACCTACGAGCAGTACTTC
TRBJ2-3 | - | TRBD2 | TRBV6-1 | CASSEGQREADTQYF | TGTGCCAGCAGTGAAGGACAGCGGGAGGCAGATACGCAGTATTTT
TRBJ2-1 | - | - | TRBV5-4 | CASSLGGVSSNEQFF | TGTGCCAGCAGCCTCGGCGGGGTCAGCAGTAATGAGCAGTTCTTC
TRBJ1-2 | few | - | TRBV3-1/TRBV3-2 | CASSLMSQYLGMDGYTF | TGTGCCAGCAGCCTCATGTCGCAGTACCTCGGGATGGATGGCTACACCTTC
TRBJ2-2 | - | TRBD2 | TRBV29-1 | CSSRMERGDNTGELFF | TGCAGCTCCCGAATGGAGCGGGGGGACAACACCGGGGAGCTGTTTTTT
TRBJ2-1 | - | - | TRBV5-1 | CASSLASSTDSYNEQFF | TGCGCCAGCAGCTTGGCCAGCTCGACGGACTCCTACAATGAGCAGTTCTTC
TRBJ1-2 | - | - | TRBV2 | CASSVRGLYGYTF | TGTGCCAGCAGTGTTCGGGGCCTTTATGGCTACACCTTC
TRBJ1-2 | - | TRBD1 | TRBV7-7 | CASSLERDRGPYGYTF | TGTGCTAGCAGCTTAGAAAGGGACAGGGGACCTTATGGCTACACCTTC
TRBJ2-7 | once | - | TRBV11-3 | CASSRRSGPDYEQYF | TGTGCCAGCAGCCGGAGGTCGGGGCCCGACTACGAGCAGTACTTC
TRBJ2-2 | - | - | TRBV28 | CASIKPGQVTGELFF | TGTGCCAGCATCAAACCGGGGCAAGTTACCGGGGAGCTGTTTTTT
TRBJ1-5 | few | - | TRBV6-5 | CASRDRGGNQPQHF | TGTGCCAGCAGGGACCGGGGGGGGAATCAGCCCCAGCATTTT
TRBJ1-5 | once | - | TRBV6-5 | CASSYSGRLLEPQHF | TGTGCCAGCAGTTACTCGGGTAGGCTGCTGGAGCCCCAGCATTTT
TRBJ2-2 | - | TRBD2 | TRBV5-1 | CASSLYLAGVPGTGELFF | TGCGCCAGCAGCTTGTACCTAGCGGGGGTCCCTGGCACCGGGGAGCTGTTTTTT
TRBJ1-5 | - | - | TRBV19 | CASSIDNRDGQPQHF | TGTGCCAGTAGTATAGATAACAGGGATGGCCAGCCCCAGCATTTT
TRBJ2-7 | - | - | TRBV2 | CASSLGGGGEQYF | TGTGCCAGCAGCTTAGGGGGAGGGGGCGAGCAGTACTTC
TRBJ1-2 | - | - | TRBV28 | CASSLRGRELYGYTF | TGTGCCAGCAGTTTACGCGGCAGGGAGTTGTATGGCTACACCTTC
TRBJ1-5 | - | - | TRBV28 | CASTPWGLDGNNQPQHF | TGTGCCAGCACCCCTTGGGGACTAGATGGGAACAATCAGCCCCAGCATTTT
TRBJ1-1 | - | - | TRBV4-3 | CASTVNRDTEAFF | TGCGCCAGCACGGTAAACAGGGACACTGAAGCTTTCTTT
TRBJ1-1 | - | TRBD1 | TRBV19 | CASSIGDRGFGTEAFF | TGTGCCAGTAGTATAGGGGACAGGGGATTCGGCACTGAAGCTTTCTTT